A single sample is the source of the 24 T cell receptor beta chains below, sequenced in a study of T cell responses to AZD1222 COVID-19 vaccine. The table came from immunoSEQ multiplex PCR; TCRdb's copy has only in-frame clones and leaves some out. The sample yields 130,000 to 150,000 clones, approximately 90% seen once. The sample in question was peripheral blood, obtained on day 0 of AZD1222 vaccination. The receptors were gathered from an adult in good health.

The V gene is TRBV6-6, the J gene TRBJ1-1; 7 positions agree with TRBD1. The CDR3 is 15 amino acids. Germline assignment: CDR1 MNHNY and CDR2 SVGAGI (reference sequence). The V and J ends lost 5 bases and 4 bases, in that order; junction bases with no gene match: 10. The CDR3 DNA reads TGTGCCAGCAGTCCCAGAAGGGGGCTGAGCACTGAAGCTTTCTTT. Translation: CASSPRRGLSTEAFF.

The chain uses TRBV30 and TRBJ1-1; D remains unclear. V lost 0 bases, J lost 2 bases, and 10 bases lay in between. This CDR3 region has 14 residues. Germline V gene lookup returns CDR1 GTSNPN and CDR2 SVGIG (reference sequence). This CDR3 is CAWSVWRENTEAFF. CDR3 sequence (DNA): TGTGCCTGGAGTGTATGGCGGGAAAACACTGAAGCTTTCTTT.

V is TRBV29-1 and J is TRBJ2-7, with a tentative D call TRBD1 (6 bases). Germline CDR1 is SQVTM and CDR2 is ANQGSEA. Trimming left V 5 bases short and J 3 bases short, with 11 bases between. The CDR3 totals 12 residues. CDR3 DNA sequence: TGCAGCGTTAGGACAGCAGGCTACGAGCAGTACTTC. Amino acid sequence: CSVRTAGYEQYF.

The chain is built from TRBV18 and TRBJ2-3; D could derive from TRBD1 or TRBD2 (5 bases each). The length of the CDR3 is 16 residues. V dropped 2 bases and J dropped 5 bases, with 17 bases sitting between them. From germline, CDR1 is KGHSH and CDR2 LQKENI. CDR3: CASSPVGDARGDTQYF. Written as DNA, the CDR3 is TGTGCCAGCTCACCAGTAGGGGACGCCCGTGGAGATACGCAGTATTTT.

The chain uses TRBV14 and TRBJ1-3; the D is unclear. The CDR3 has 15 amino acids. Germline V gene data show CDR1 as SGHDN and CDR2 as FVKESK. The V and J ends lost 4 bases and 0 bases respectively, with 10 bases between them. The CDR3 bases are TGTGCCAGCAGCCTACCGGGGTACTCTGGAAACACCATATATTTT. It codes for CASSLPGYSGNTIYF.

This chain uses TRBV7-9 with TRBJ2-2, with 9 positions matching TRBD2. Germline V lookup: CDR1 SEHNR, CDR2 FQNEAQ (reference sequence). Unmatched junction bases numbered 6, after V lost 5 bases and J lost 2 bases. This CDR3 has 16 residues. The CDR3 DNA follows: TGTGCCAGCAGCCCCCTAGCGGGACCCAACACCGGGGAGCTGTTTTTT. Translated, it gives CASSPLAGPNTGELFF.

For the CDR3, the DNA is TGTGCCAGCAGAGCTGGGACTGGTAGCTCCTACGAGCAGTACTTC. This gives the protein CASRAGTGSSYEQYF. This chain links TRBV7-9 with TRBJ2-7; D is possibly TRBD2 (6 bases). Germline lookup yields CDR1 SEHNR and CDR2 FQNEAQ (reference sequence). Between the trimmed V and J ends, which lost 6 bases and 0 bases, there was a span of 15 bases. This CDR3 contains 15 residues.

The chain carries TRBV21-1 and TRBJ2-7. TRBV21-1 is deemed a pseudogene. The CDR3 has 17 residues. CDR3 nucleotides: TGTGCCAGCAGTCATCGAAGGTCACACAAGAGCTCCTACGAGCAGTACTTC. This encodes CASSHRRSHKSSYEQYF.

The J gene is TRBJ2-7, the V gene TRBV24-1, with 9 bases aligning to TRBD1. There are 15 residues in the CDR3. The ends lost 3 bases at V and 7 bases at J; junction bases unmatched: 9. Germline CDR1 KGHDR, CDR2 SFDVKD. CDR3 loop: CATSDNIGTGWEQYF. The CDR3 DNA reads TGTGCCACCAGTGATAATATCGGGACAGGGTGGGAGCAGTACTTC.

The CDR3 region has the DNA TGTGCCAGCAGCTGGACGGGGGCAGGCTATGGCTACACCTTC. Translation gives CASSWTGAGYGYTF. The V gene is TRBV7-2, the J gene TRBJ1-2, with TRBD1 as a possible D gene (6 bases). Trimming left V 4 bases short and J 4 bases short, with 13 bases between. The germline V gene has CDR1 SGHTA and CDR2 FQGNSA. The length of the CDR3 is 14 residues.

This chain uses TRBV4-2 with TRBJ1-4; D remains ambiguous. This CDR3 contains 17 residues. The germline V gene encodes CDR1 LGHNA and CDR2 YNFKEQ. V dropped 0 bases and J dropped 0 bases, with 11 bases sitting between them. The CDR3 coding sequence is TGTGCCAGCAGCCAAGACGGGCCGAGGGCAACTAATGAAAAACTGTTTTTT. Its translation is CASSQDGPRATNEKLFF.

The CDR3 nucleotides are TGCGCCAGCAGCTTGGCCCTTGACAGCGGGGAGACCCAGTACTTC. Its protein product is CASSLALDSGETQYF. The V gene is TRBV5-1, the J gene TRBJ2-5; the D gene is possibly TRBD2 (6 bases). Germline CDR1 SGHRS, CDR2 YFSETQ. V shed 0 bases and J shed 5 bases, with 14 bases lying between them. CDR3 length: 15 residues.

With respect to this clone: Other nucleotide sequences from this sample produce the same CDR3. CDR3 amino acids: CASSVAGSSGNTIYF. CDR3 nucleotides: TGTGCCAGCAGCGTAGCAGGCTCCTCTGGAAACACCATATATTTT. This chain joins TRBV9 and TRBJ1-3; D gene ambiguous. Germline V gene sequence: CDR1 SGDLS, CDR2 YYNGEE. Trimming stripped 0 bases from V and 0 bases from J, with 7 bases between. The CDR3 length is 15 residues.

The genes are TRBV27 and TRBJ2-1, with 8 positions matching TRBD2. V shed 5 bases, J shed 3 bases, and the junction held 12 bases outside the gene matches. This CDR3 contains 17 residues. The germline V gene has CDR1 MNHEY and CDR2 SMNVEV (reference sequence). The CDR3 sequence: CASSGAILAGYYNEQFF. The CDR3 DNA reads as TGTGCCAGCAGTGGGGCGATTTTAGCGGGGTACTACAATGAGCAGTTCTTC.

The rearrangement links TRBV15 to TRBJ2-2; 7 nucleotides agree with TRBD2. The CDR3 length is 16 residues. Germline CDR1 and CDR2: LNHNV and YYDKDF (reference sequence). With V trimmed by 0 bases and J by 7 bases, 8 bases remained unmatched. CDR3 amino acids: CATSREPGRFDGELFF. CDR3 DNA sequence: TGTGCCACCAGCAGAGAACCCGGGAGGTTCGACGGGGAGCTGTTTTTT.

V and J are TRBV4-1 and TRBJ1-4; D remains ambiguous. Germline assignment: CDR1 MGHRA and CDR2 YSYEKL. The CDR3 is made up of 16 amino acids. Deletions cut 2 bases from V and 1 base from J, with 11 bases between. The CDR3 bases are TGCGCCAGCAGCCAAAGGCCAATTCGAACTAATGAAAAACTGTTTTTT. Protein: CASSQRPIRTNEKLFF.

This chain uses TRBV7-2 with TRBJ2-7; no reliable D call. Per germline, CDR1 SGHTA and CDR2 FQGNSA. The V gene lost 1 base and the J gene lost 2 bases, with 6 bases spanning the gap. The CDR3 sequence is 13 residues long. The CDR3 protein is CASSLEVPYEQYF. The DNA for the CDR3 is TGTGCCAGCAGCTTAGAGGTCCCCTACGAGCAGTACTTC.

This clone has a handful of counts. The V and J genes are TRBV2 and TRBJ1-1; D gene unclear. CDR3 size: 13 residues. Germline V gene lookup returns CDR1 SNHLY and CDR2 FYNNEI. Trimming took off 1 base at V and 5 bases at J, with 8 bases between the two ends. Written as DNA, the CDR3 is TGTGCCAGCAGTGAAGAAGGTATTACTGAAGCTTTCTTT. Protein product: CASSEEGITEAFF.

The rearrangement links TRBV7-3 to TRBJ2-1, with D unresolved. Germline V lookup: CDR1 SGHTA, CDR2 FQGTGA. V shed 1 base and J shed 1 base, with 8 bases lying between them. The CDR3 runs 15 residues. CDR3 in amino acids: CASSLMDGSYNEQFF. In DNA, the CDR3 is TGTGCCAGCAGCTTAATGGACGGTTCCTACAATGAGCAGTTCTTC.

J is TRBJ2-5 and V is TRBV18; D gene uncertain. Trimming left V 1 base short and J 0 bases short, with 15 bases between. The germline V gene encodes CDR1 KGHSH and CDR2 LQKENI. The CDR3 contains 17 residues. The CDR3 sequence is CASSPLFRPAYQETQYF. CDR3 sequence (DNA): TGTGCCAGCTCACCACTATTCCGTCCGGCGTACCAAGAGACCCAGTACTTC.

The rearrangement links TRBV14 to TRBJ2-7; TRBD1 matches 8 bases. CDR1 SGHDN and CDR2 FVKESK come from the germline V gene. The CDR3 extends over 16 amino acids. Trimming cost V 2 bases and J 2 bases; bases outside gene matches: 8. CDR3 coding DNA: TGTGCCAGCAGCCAAATCCTCAGGGGGCTACCCTACGAGCAGTACTTC. Protein sequence: CASSQILRGLPYEQYF.

This clone has only one observation. The gene calls are TRBV7-2 and TRBJ1-5, with D possibly TRBD1 on 6 matching bases. The V end lost 5 bases, the J end lost 6 bases, and 17 bases lay between the germline ends. Germline assignment: CDR1 SGHTA and CDR2 FQGNSA. CDR3 length equals 15 residues. The CDR3 is CASSAWGGAGQPQHF. The CDR3 coding sequence is TGTGCCAGCAGCGCCTGGGGGGGCGCAGGTCAGCCCCAGCATTTT.

The rearrangement joins TRBV29-1 to TRBJ1-1; no reliable D call. CDR1 is SQVTM, CDR2 ANQGSEA, per germline. The CDR3 totals 12 residues. V gave up 4 bases and J gave up 9 bases, with 15 bases separating them. For the CDR3, the DNA is TGCAGCGTTGCTTCAGGACCCTTGAAAGCTTTCTTT. Residues: CSVASGPLKAFF.

This clone showed up just once. The chain employs TRBV7-2 and TRBJ1-3, with D unclear. Trimming pared 8 bases from V and 0 bases from J, leaving 14 bases between. This CDR3 is built from 15 residues. Germline V gene sequence: CDR1 SGHTA, CDR2 FQGNSA. The chain's CDR3 is CASGLFTVSGNTIYF. DNA for the CDR3: TGTGCCAGCGGCCTCTTCACCGTCTCTGGAAACACCATATATTTT.